This TCR beta chain was captured by sequencing in a study of cytomegalovirus exposure and HLA in healthy donors. Study details: Tens of millions of unique TCRs from HLA-typed donors were held in an early release of data. Out of 398 genotyped donors, about 81% belonged to the Caucasian-associated ancestry cluster. Notes on the study in general: Reports credit the classifier with highly specific, highly sensitive diagnosis of cytomegalovirus status.

Regarding this clone: Its specificity is unknown.

The CDR3 spans 15 residues. The ends lost 6 bases at V and 10 bases at J; junction bases unmatched: 10. Germline V gene sequence: CDR1 SGHAT, CDR2 FQNNGV. Vbeta (60) and Jbeta (13) primers were used in the PCR. Only in-frame clones appear in the TCRdb table, and some are missing; sequencing was by immunoSEQ multiplex PCR. The data hold approximately 80,000 clones, with around 80% observed a single time. Specimen: PBMCs. The chain has TRBV11-2 and TRBJ2-1, with TRBD2 identical over 12 bases. This receptor was identified in a male donor in good health and CMV-seropositive. The CDR3 sequence is CASSVLAGGGAEQFF. The CDR3 nucleotides read TGTGCCAGCAGTGTTCTAGCGGGAGGGGGCGCGGAGCAGTTCTTC.